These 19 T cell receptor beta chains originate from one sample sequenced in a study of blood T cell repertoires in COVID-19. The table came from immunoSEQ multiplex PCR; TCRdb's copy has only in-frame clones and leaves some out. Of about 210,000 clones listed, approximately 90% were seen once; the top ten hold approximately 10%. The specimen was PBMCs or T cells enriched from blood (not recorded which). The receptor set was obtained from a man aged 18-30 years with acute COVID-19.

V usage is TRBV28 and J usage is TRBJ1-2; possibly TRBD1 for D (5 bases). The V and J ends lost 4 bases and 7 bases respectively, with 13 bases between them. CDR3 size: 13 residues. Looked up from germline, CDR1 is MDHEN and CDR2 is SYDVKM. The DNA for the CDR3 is TGTGCCAGCAGTTCGAGACTGACAGTTGGCTACACCTTC. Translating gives CASSSRLTVGYTF.

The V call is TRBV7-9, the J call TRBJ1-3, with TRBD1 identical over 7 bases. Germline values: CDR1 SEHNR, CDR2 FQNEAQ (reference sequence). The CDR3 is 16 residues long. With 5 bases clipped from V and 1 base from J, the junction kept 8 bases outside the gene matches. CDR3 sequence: CASSPRDSLSGNTIYF. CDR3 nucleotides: TGTGCCAGCAGCCCCCGGGACAGTCTTTCTGGAAACACCATATATTTT.

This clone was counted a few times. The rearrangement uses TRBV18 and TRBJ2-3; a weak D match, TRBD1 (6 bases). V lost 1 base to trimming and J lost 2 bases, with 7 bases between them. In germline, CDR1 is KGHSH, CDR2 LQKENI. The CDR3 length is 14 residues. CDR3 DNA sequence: TGTGCCAGCTCACCACGACAGGCCACAGATACGCAGTATTTT. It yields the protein CASSPRQATDTQYF.

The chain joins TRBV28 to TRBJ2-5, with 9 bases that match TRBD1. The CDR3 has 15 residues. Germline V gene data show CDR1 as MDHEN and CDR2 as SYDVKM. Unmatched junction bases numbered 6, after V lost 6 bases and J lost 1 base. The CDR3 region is CASSDPGQGQETQYF. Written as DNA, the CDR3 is TGTGCCAGCAGCGACCCGGGACAGGGCCAAGAGACCCAGTACTTC.

In nucleotides, the CDR3 is TGTGCCAGCAGCTTCCCTACAGGGCCTCGGCCCTACGAGCAGTACTTC. This encodes CASSFPTGPRPYEQYF. The gene calls are TRBV5-4 and TRBJ2-7; a weak D match, TRBD1 (6 bases). CDR1 SGHNT and CDR2 YYREEE come from the germline V gene (reference sequence). V lost 2 bases, J lost 2 bases, and 17 bases lay in between. The CDR3 sequence is 16 residues long.

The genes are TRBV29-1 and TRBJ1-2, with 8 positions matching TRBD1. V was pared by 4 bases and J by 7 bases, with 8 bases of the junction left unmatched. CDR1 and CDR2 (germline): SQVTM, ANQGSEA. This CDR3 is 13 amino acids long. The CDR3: CSVGPGGRGGYTF. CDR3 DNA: TGCAGCGTTGGTCCAGGGGGCAGGGGTGGCTACACCTTC.

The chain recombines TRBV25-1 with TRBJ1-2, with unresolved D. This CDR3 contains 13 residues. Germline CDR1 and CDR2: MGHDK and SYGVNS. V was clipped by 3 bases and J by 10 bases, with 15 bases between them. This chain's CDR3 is CASSDYGQEVYTF. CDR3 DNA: TGTGCCAGCAGTGATTACGGCCAGGAGGTCTACACCTTC.

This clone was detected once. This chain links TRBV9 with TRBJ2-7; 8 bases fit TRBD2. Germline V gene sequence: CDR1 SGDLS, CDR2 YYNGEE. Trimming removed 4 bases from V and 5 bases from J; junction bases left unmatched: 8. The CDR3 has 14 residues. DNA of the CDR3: TGTGCCAGCAGCCCCGGGAGGGAGGGGGACGAGCAGTACTTC. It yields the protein CASSPGREGDEQYF.

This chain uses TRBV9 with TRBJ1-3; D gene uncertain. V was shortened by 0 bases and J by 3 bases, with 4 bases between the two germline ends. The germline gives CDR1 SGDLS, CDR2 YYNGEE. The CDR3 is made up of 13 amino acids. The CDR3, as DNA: TGTGCCAGCAGCGTAGGCAGTGGAAACACCATATATTTT. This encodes CASSVGSGNTIYF.

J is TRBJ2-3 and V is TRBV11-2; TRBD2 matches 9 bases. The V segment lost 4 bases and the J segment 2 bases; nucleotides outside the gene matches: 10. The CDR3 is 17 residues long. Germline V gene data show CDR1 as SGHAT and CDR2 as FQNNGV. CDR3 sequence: CASSSLLAGVVTDTQYF. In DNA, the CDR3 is TGTGCCAGCAGCTCCCTATTAGCGGGAGTGGTCACAGATACGCAGTATTTT.

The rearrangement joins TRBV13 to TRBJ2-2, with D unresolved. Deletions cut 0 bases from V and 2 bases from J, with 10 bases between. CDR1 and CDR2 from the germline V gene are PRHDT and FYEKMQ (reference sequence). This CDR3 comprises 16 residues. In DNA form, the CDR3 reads TGTGCCAGCAGCTTAGGTTCGGGTTCTAACACCGGGGAGCTGTTTTTT. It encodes CASSLGSGSNTGELFF. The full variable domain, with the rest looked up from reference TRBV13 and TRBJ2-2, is AAGVIQSPRHLIKEKRETATLKCYPIPRHDTVYWYQQGPGQDPQFLISFYEKMQSDKGSIPDRFSAQQFSDYHSELNMSSLELGDSALYFCASSLGSGSNTGELFFGEGSRLTVL.

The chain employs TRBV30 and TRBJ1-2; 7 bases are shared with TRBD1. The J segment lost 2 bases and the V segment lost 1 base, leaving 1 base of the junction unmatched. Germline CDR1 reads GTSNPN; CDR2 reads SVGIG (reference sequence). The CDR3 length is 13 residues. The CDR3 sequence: CAWSARGNYGYTF. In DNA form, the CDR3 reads TGTGCCTGGAGTGCCAGGGGGAACTATGGCTACACCTTC.

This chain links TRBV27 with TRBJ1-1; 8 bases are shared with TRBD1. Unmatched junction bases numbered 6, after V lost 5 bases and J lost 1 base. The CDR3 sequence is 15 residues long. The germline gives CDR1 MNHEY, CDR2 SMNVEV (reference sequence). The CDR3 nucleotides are TGTGCCAGCAGTCCCCGGGACAGGAGGAACACTGAAGCTTTCTTT. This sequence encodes CASSPRDRRNTEAFF.

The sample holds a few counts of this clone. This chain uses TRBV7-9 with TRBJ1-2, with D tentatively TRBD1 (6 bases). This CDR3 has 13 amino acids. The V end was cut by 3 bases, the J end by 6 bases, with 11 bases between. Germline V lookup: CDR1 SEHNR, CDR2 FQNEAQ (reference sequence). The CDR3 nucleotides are TGTGCCAGCAGCTTGGTCCGGACAGATGGCTACACCTTC. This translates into CASSLVRTDGYTF.

The chain's CDR3 is CSVGPSVRGTYGYTF. The CDR3 coding sequence is TGCAGCGTTGGGCCTAGTGTTAGGGGCACCTATGGCTACACCTTC. The gene calls are TRBV29-1 and TRBJ1-2; possibly TRBD1 for D (5 bases). Looked up from germline, CDR1 is SQVTM and CDR2 is ANQGSEA. CDR3 length equals 15 residues. V lost 4 bases to trimming and J lost 4 bases, with 19 bases between them. The full variable domain, in which reference TRBV29-1 and TRBJ1-2 provide the parts outside the CDR3, is SAVISQKPSRDICQRGTSLTIQCQVDSQVTMMFWYRQQPGQSLTLIATANQGSEATYESGFVIDKFPISRPNLTFSTLTVSNMSPEDSSIYLCSVGPSVRGTYGYTFGSGTRLTVV.

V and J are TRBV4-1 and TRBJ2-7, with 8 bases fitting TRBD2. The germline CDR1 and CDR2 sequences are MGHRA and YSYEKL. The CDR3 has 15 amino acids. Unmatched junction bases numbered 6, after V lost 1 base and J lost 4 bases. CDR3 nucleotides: TGCGCCAGCAGCCAAGTAACTAGCGGAATTTACGAGCAGTACTTC. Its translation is CASSQVTSGIYEQYF.

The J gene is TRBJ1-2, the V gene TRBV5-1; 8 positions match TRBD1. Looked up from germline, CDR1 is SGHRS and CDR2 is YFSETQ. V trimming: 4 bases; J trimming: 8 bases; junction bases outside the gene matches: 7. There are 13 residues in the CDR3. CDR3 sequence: CASSVTGEGGYTF. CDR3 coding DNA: TGCGCCAGCAGCGTGACAGGGGAGGGCGGCTACACCTTC.

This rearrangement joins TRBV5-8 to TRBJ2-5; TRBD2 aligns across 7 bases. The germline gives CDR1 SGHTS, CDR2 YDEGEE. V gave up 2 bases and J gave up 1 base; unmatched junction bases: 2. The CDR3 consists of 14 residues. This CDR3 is CASSLGTTQETQYF. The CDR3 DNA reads TGTGCCAGCAGCTTAGGGACTACCCAAGAGACCCAGTACTTC.

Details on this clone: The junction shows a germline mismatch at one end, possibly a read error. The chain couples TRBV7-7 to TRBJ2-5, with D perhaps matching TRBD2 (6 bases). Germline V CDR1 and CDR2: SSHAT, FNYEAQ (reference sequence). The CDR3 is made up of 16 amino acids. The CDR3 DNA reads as TGTGCTAGCAGCCCAAAAGGCGGGGCTATCCAAGAGACCCAGTACTTC. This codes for CASSPKGGAIQETQYF.